The subject of this entry is one TCR beta chain. Antigen: not known. This specimen comes from a study of regulatory T cells in long-lasting Graves disease. Germline CDR1 is SGHRS and CDR2 is YFSETQ. This CDR3 region has 13 residues. The V end lost 7 bases, the J end lost 3 bases, and 14 bases lay between the germline ends. Study outcomes and limitations: New patients shared about 910 public clonotypes, and persistent patients shared more, with 2,500 to 3,000.

TCR beta libraries were built with iRepertoire HTBI primers and Arm-PCR of CDR3 regions. In TCRdb, the multiplex PCR reads were re-called with MiXCR into one record per CDR3 protein. The repertoire holds around 300,000 distinct CDR3 sequences, with around a fifth as singletons. Time point defined: persistent/refractory GD, antithyroid drugs over 5 years with positive TRAb. PBMC RNA was the source of the TCR library. The source of the patients was an endocrinology department in Xi'an, China. This sequence originates from a female donor with Graves disease. This sequence joins TRBV5-1 and TRBJ2-7; D unclear. The sequencing here drew on peripheral blood mononuclear cells (PBMCs), taken when the disease was refractory, from a patient treated with antithyroid drugs. The CDR3 loop reads CASGRMAGYEQYF. Here the CDR3 DNA reads TGCGCCAGCGGACGCATGGCCGGCTACGAGCAGTACTTC.